The 27 T cell receptor beta chains below all came from one sample that was sequenced in a study of siplizumab effects on memory and regulatory T cells. Measured with immunoSEQ multiplex PCR; TCRdb has only the in-frame clones, and not every one. Here the sample spans tens of thousands of clones, nearly 95% being singletons. The sample taken for sequencing was non-Treg CD4+ T cells sorted from blood. These receptors were obtained from a human donor in good health.

Written as DNA, the CDR3 is TGTGCCAGCAGTGCCAGACAGGTTTTTACTAATGAAAAACTGTTTTTT. As protein: CASSARQVFTNEKLFF. This chain connects TRBV6-1 to TRBJ1-4, with D possibly TRBD1 on 6 matching bases. The CDR3 contains 16 residues. Germline loops: CDR1 MNHNS, CDR2 SASEGT. The V end lost 4 bases, the J end lost 2 bases, and 14 bases lay between the germline ends.

The chain joins TRBV5-5 to TRBJ1-3; D is ambiguous. The CDR3 covers 15 residues. The ends were cut back, 3 bases at V and 0 bases at J, with 10 bases in the middle. Germline V gene sequence: CDR1 SGHKS, CDR2 YYEKEE (reference sequence). The CDR3 DNA is TGTGCCAGCAGCTCCGGTTTCGCCTCTGGAAACACCATATATTTT. Translating it yields CASSSGFASGNTIYF.

This chain uses TRBV2 with TRBJ2-5; the D call may be TRBD1 or TRBD2 (7 bases each). V was clipped by 6 bases and J by 5 bases, with 19 bases between them. The CDR3 runs 15 residues. Germline V CDR1 and CDR2: SNHLY, FYNNEI. The DNA for the CDR3 is TGTGCCAGCAGGGAGACAGGGAGGGGTGGTGAGACCCAGTACTTC. This encodes CASRETGRGGETQYF. Variable domain in full (rest from reference TRBV2 and TRBJ2-5): EPEVTQTPSHQVTQMGQEVILRCVPISNHLYFYWYRQILGQKVEFLVSFYNNEISEKSEIFDDQFSVERPDGSNFTLKIRSTKLEDSAMYFCASRETGRGGETQYFGPGTRLLVL.

The chain carries TRBV4-1 and TRBJ1-1; D not certain. CDR3 length: 15 residues. Germline V gives CDR1 MGHRA, CDR2 YSYEKL. Deletions cut 0 bases from V and 1 base from J, with 9 bases between. CDR3: CASSQERAKNTEAFF. The CDR3 DNA sequence: TGCGCCAGCAGCCAAGAAAGAGCTAAGAACACTGAAGCTTTCTTT.

Of note for this clone: Other DNA sequences in this sample translate to the same CDR3. V usage is TRBV19 and J usage is TRBJ2-5, with 7 nucleotides matching TRBD2. This CDR3 region has 13 residues. The trim removed 1 base at V and 4 bases at J, leaving 0 bases unmatched. Germline V CDR1 and CDR2: LNHDA, SQIVND (reference sequence). The CDR3 reads CASSIAGGETQYF. The CDR3 DNA is TGTGCCAGTAGTATAGCGGGAGGAGAGACCCAGTACTTC.

The CDR3 nucleotides read TGCGCCAGCAGCCCGGGGACGGCTAATGAAAAACTGTTTTTT. This sequence encodes CASSPGTANEKLFF. This chain connects TRBV5-1 to TRBJ1-4; TRBD1 might be the D (5 bases). This CDR3 contains 14 residues. Germline-derived CDR1 and CDR2 are SGHRS and YFSETQ. Trimming stripped 4 bases from V and 3 bases from J, with 10 bases between. Together with reference TRBV5-1 and TRBJ1-4, the CDR3 gives the full variable domain: KAGVTQTPRYLIKTRGQQVTLSCSPISGHRSVSWYQQTPGQGLQFLFEYFSETQRNKGNFPGRFSGRQFSNSRSEMNVSTLELGDSALYLCASSPGTANEKLFFGSGTQLSVL.

The rearrangement links TRBV23-1 to TRBJ1-2, with D unresolved. TRBV23-1 is an ORF, and what it does is uncertain. The CDR3 loop spans 18 amino acids. V was cut by 2 bases and J by 0 bases, with 19 bases left in between. The CDR3 is CASSQNIPLDRTNYGYTF. For the CDR3, the DNA is TGCGCCAGCAGTCAAAACATACCTCTGGACCGTACTAACTATGGCTACACCTTC.

The J gene is TRBJ1-2, the V gene TRBV5-1, with D possibly TRBD1 on 5 matching bases. Per the germline V gene, CDR1 is SGHRS and CDR2 is YFSETQ. The CDR3 runs 15 residues. V was clipped by 0 bases and J by 4 bases, with 13 bases between them. CDR3 DNA: TGCGCCAGCAGCTTGGCCCACAGACAGATCTATGGCTACACCTTC. Amino acids: CASSLAHRQIYGYTF.

The chain has TRBV7-6 and TRBJ1-3; D uncertain. CDR3 length equals 15 residues. V lost 0 bases and J lost 3, with 9 bases in between. Per germline, CDR1 SGHVS and CDR2 FNYEAQ. The CDR3: CASSLAQSGGNTIYF. The CDR3 coding sequence is TGTGCCAGCAGCTTAGCGCAATCGGGTGGAAACACCATATATTTT. Together with reference TRBV7-6 and TRBJ1-3, the CDR3 gives the full variable domain: GAGVSQSPRYKVTKRGQDVALRCDPISGHVSLYWYRQALGQGPEFLTYFNYEAQQDKSGLPNDRFSAERPEGSISTLTIQRTEQRDSAMYRCASSLAQSGGNTIYFGEGSWLTVV.

The chain has TRBV29-1 and TRBJ2-3, with TRBD2 as a possible D gene (5 bases). V lost 4 bases, J lost 6 bases, and 20 bases lay in between. This CDR3 comprises 15 residues. CDR1 is SQVTM and CDR2 is ANQGSEA in the germline V gene. The CDR3: CSVVGPRSTGDTQYF. The CDR3 region has the DNA TGCAGCGTTGTTGGTCCGCGTTCTACGGGGGATACGCAGTATTTT.

The V gene is TRBV7-9, the J gene TRBJ2-3; no definite D call. Trimming removed 4 bases at V and 2 bases at J, with 4 bases between. Germline CDR1 and CDR2: SEHNR and FQNEAQ (reference sequence). This CDR3 spans 12 amino acids. The CDR3 sequence is CASSSTTDTQYF. The CDR3 DNA is TGTGCCAGCAGCTCCACCACAGATACGCAGTATTTT.

The V call is TRBV7-2, the J call TRBJ2-5; 10 positions match TRBD2. The junction had 6 bases not matched to a gene; V was cut back by 5 bases and J by 6 bases. The CDR3 contains 14 residues. Germline CDR1 reads SGHTA; CDR2 reads FQGNSA. The CDR3 DNA reads TGTGCCAGCAGCCCCAGGACTAGCGGAAAGACCCAGTACTTC. The encoded protein is CASSPRTSGKTQYF.

Written as DNA, the CDR3 is TGTGCCAGCAGTTCGCCACAGGGGGCGCGCGGAAACACCATATATTTT. It yields the protein CASSSPQGARGNTIYF. The chain has TRBV6-6 and TRBJ1-3; 9 bases agree with TRBD1. The J segment lost 4 bases and the V segment lost 4 bases, leaving 8 bases of the junction unmatched. The CDR3 runs 16 residues. Germline loops: CDR1 MNHNY, CDR2 SVGAGI (reference sequence).

This chain connects TRBV2 to TRBJ1-5, with 8 bases fitting TRBD1. CDR3 length: 16 amino acids. V lost 7 bases, J lost 0 bases, and 8 bases stayed unmatched. Per the germline V gene, CDR1 is SNHLY and CDR2 is FYNNEI. CDR3 sequence reads: CASKGQGRDSNQPQHF. CDR3 in DNA: TGTGCCAGCAAAGGACAGGGAAGGGATAGCAATCAGCCCCAGCATTTT.

CDR3 sequence: CASGSEQYF. The CDR3 bases are TGTGCTAGTGGCTCAGAGCAGTACTTC. V usage is TRBV12-5 and J usage is TRBJ2-5; D is uncertain. Germline loops: CDR1 LGHNT, CDR2 FRNRAP. The CDR3 has 9 amino acids. The V end was cut by 6 bases, the J end by 11 bases, with 7 bases between.

The V call is TRBV2, the J call TRBJ2-4; 8 nucleotides match TRBD1. Germline loops: CDR1 SNHLY, CDR2 FYNNEI. The CDR3 sequence is 15 residues long. The junction had 9 bases not matched to a gene; V was cut back by 5 bases and J by 6 bases. The CDR3 DNA follows: TGTGCCAGCAGTAGACAGGGGAATGAGGGAAACATTCAGTACTTC. Amino acids: CASSRQGNEGNIQYF.

The chain is built from TRBV19 and TRBJ1-1, with 7 bases that match TRBD1. V shed 5 bases and J 2 bases; nucleotides not matched to a gene: 5. The CDR3 covers 14 residues. Germline V lookup: CDR1 LNHDA, CDR2 SQIVND (reference sequence). The CDR3 loop reads CASSGGQLNTEAFF. Here the CDR3 DNA reads TGTGCCAGTAGTGGGGGACAGCTCAACACTGAAGCTTTCTTT.

The chain links TRBV7-2 to TRBJ2-2; 8 positions agree with TRBD1. The V segment lost 6 bases and the J segment 4 bases; nucleotides outside the gene matches: 10. The CDR3 is 16 amino acids. Germline values: CDR1 SGHTA, CDR2 FQGNSA. CDR3 loop: CASSPHQGAGTGELFF. Written as DNA, the CDR3 is TGTGCCAGCAGTCCACATCAGGGGGCGGGCACCGGGGAGCTGTTTTTT.

This clone was observed a single time. This chain links TRBV2 with TRBJ2-5; TRBD1 agrees at 9 bases. The germline V gene encodes CDR1 SNHLY and CDR2 FYNNEI. J gave up 5 bases and V 6 bases, and 10 bases lay outside the gene matches. The CDR3 runs to 15 residues. The CDR3 DNA reads TGTGCCAGCAGGCTGGACAGGGGAAGTTGGGAGACCCAGTACTTC. Translated: CASRLDRGSWETQYF.

The V gene is TRBV6-1, the J gene TRBJ1-1, with 7 bases matching TRBD1. V gave up 1 base and J gave up 6 bases; unmatched junction bases: 5. The CDR3 is made up of 14 amino acids. The germline CDR1 and CDR2 sequences are MNHNS and SASEGT. The CDR3 is CASSEVTGSAEAFF. The DNA for the CDR3 is TGTGCCAGCAGTGAAGTGACAGGGTCGGCTGAAGCTTTCTTT.

The chain employs TRBV6-1 and TRBJ2-7; TRBD1 matches 8 bases. Trimming at V came to 5 bases and at J to 1 base, leaving 7 bases not matched to a gene. The CDR3 loop spans 15 amino acids. In germline, CDR1 is MNHNS, CDR2 SASEGT. CDR3: CASSTRTGPSYEQYF. The CDR3 DNA sequence: TGTGCCAGCAGTACTAGGACAGGGCCGTCCTACGAGCAGTACTTC.

The genes are TRBV11-2 and TRBJ2-1; perhaps TRBD2 as D (5 bases). Trimming left V 0 bases short and J 8 bases short, with 11 bases between. The length of the CDR3 is 14 residues. The germline V gene has CDR1 SGHAT and CDR2 FQNNGV. The CDR3 loop reads CASSLDASSHEQFF. In DNA, the CDR3 is TGTGCCAGCAGCTTAGATGCTAGCAGCCATGAGCAGTTCTTC.

This chain joins TRBV5-6 and TRBJ2-2; TRBD2 might be the D (6 bases). Germline V gene sequence: CDR1 SGHDT, CDR2 YYEEEE. Trimming removed 3 bases at V and 2 bases at J, with 14 bases between. The CDR3 extends over 16 amino acids. The CDR3: CASSWGWRANTGELFF. CDR3 bases: TGTGCCAGCAGCTGGGGCTGGAGGGCCAACACCGGGGAGCTGTTTTTT.

A word on this clone: This sample includes further DNA sequences coding for the same CDR3. The rearrangement uses TRBV6-5 and TRBJ1-2; D not resolved. The V end was cut by 2 bases, the J end by 8 bases, with 12 bases between. The CDR3 runs 13 residues. The V gene's germline CDR1 is MNHEY and CDR2 SVGAGI. The CDR3 bases are TGTGCCAGCAGTTACGGGAAAGACTTCGGCTACACCTTC. This encodes CASSYGKDFGYTF.

Concerning this clone itself: In the same sample, other DNA sequences code for this CDR3. The genes are TRBV7-9 and TRBJ1-2; possibly TRBD1 for D (6 bases). CDR3 size: 14 residues. V was shortened by 4 bases and J by 4 bases, with 13 bases between the two germline ends. Germline assignment: CDR1 SEHNR and CDR2 FQNEAQ (reference sequence). CDR3 amino acids: CASSSRQEFYGYTF. Here the CDR3 DNA reads TGTGCCAGCAGCTCCAGACAGGAGTTCTATGGCTACACCTTC. Based on the CDR3 plus reference TRBV7-9 and TRBJ1-2, the full variable domain is DTGVSQNPRHKITKRGQNVTFRCDPISEHNRLYWYRQTLGQGPEFLTYFQNEAQLEKSRLLSDRFSAERPKGSFSTLEIQRTEQGDSAMYLCASSSRQEFYGYTFGSGTRLTVV.

As to this clone: This same CDR3 is encoded by further DNA sequences in the sample. J is TRBJ2-3 and V is TRBV9, with D perhaps TRBD1 (6 bases). The V gene's germline CDR1 is SGDLS and CDR2 YYNGEE. Trimming stripped 1 base from V and 0 bases from J, with 9 bases between. This CDR3 region has 15 residues. For the CDR3, the DNA is TGTGCCAGCAGCGTATGGACAGCTAGCACAGATACGCAGTATTTT. Residues: CASSVWTASTDTQYF. The whole variable domain, remainder taken from reference TRBV9 and TRBJ2-3, is DSGVTQTPKHLITATGQRVTLRCSPRSGDLSVYWYQQSLDQGLQFLIQYYNGEERAKGNILERFSAQQFPDLHSELNLSSLELGDSALYFCASSVWTASTDTQYFGPGTRLTVL.

The V and J genes are TRBV11-2 and TRBJ2-1; D might be TRBD2 (5 bases). The CDR3 has 14 amino acids. Trimming left V 6 bases short and J 9 bases short, with 18 bases between. CDR1 is SGHAT, CDR2 FQNNGV, per germline. The CDR3 region is CASRPVRGSGEQFF. The DNA for the CDR3 is TGTGCCAGCAGGCCTGTCAGAGGGAGCGGTGAGCAGTTCTTC.